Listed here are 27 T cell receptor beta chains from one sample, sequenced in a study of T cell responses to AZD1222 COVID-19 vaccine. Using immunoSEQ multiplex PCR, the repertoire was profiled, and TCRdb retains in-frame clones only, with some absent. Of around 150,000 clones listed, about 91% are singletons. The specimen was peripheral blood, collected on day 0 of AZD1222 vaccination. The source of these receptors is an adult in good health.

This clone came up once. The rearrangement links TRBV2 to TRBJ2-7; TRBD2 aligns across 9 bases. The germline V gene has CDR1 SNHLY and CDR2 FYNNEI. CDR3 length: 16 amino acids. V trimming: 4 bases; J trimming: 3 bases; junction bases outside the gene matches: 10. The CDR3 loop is CASSGSRTSVHYEQYF. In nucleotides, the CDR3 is TGTGCCAGCAGTGGTTCTAGGACTAGCGTACACTACGAGCAGTACTTC.

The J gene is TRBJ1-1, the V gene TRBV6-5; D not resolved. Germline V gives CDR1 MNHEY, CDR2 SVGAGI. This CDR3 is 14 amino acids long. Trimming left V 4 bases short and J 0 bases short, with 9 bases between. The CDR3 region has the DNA TGTGCCAGCAGTTCGGCAGATATGAACACTGAAGCTTTCTTT. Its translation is CASSSADMNTEAFF.

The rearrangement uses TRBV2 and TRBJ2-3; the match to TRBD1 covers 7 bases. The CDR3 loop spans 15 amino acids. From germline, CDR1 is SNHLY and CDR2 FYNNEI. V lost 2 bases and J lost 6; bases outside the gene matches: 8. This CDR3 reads CASSERNRGADTQYF. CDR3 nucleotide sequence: TGTGCCAGCAGTGAACGTAACAGGGGAGCGGATACGCAGTATTTT.

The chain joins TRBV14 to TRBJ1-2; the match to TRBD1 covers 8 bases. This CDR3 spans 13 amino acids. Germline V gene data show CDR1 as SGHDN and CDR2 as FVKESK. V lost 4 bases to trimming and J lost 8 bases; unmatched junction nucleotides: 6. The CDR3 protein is CASSPGTGGGYTF. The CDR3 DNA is TGTGCCAGCAGCCCTGGGACAGGCGGCGGCTACACCTTC.

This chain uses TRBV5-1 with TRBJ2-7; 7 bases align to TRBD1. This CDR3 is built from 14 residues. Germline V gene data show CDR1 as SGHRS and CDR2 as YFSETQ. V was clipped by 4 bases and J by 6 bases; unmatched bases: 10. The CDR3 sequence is CASSLQTGSGEQYF. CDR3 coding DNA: TGCGCCAGCAGCCTTCAGACAGGGAGCGGCGAGCAGTACTTC.

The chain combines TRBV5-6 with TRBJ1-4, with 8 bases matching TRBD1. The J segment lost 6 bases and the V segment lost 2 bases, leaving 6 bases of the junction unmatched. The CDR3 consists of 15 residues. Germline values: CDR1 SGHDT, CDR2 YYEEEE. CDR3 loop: CASSFGTGGYEKLFF. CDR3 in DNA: TGTGCCAGCAGCTTCGGGACAGGCGGCTATGAAAAACTGTTTTTT.

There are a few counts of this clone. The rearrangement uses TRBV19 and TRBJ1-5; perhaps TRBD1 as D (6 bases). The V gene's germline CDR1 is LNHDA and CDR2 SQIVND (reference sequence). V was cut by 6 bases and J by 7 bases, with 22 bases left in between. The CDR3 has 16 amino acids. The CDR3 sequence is CASRTTGTARGQPQHF. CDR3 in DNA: TGTGCCAGTAGGACAACAGGGACGGCCCGCGGGCAGCCCCAGCATTTT.

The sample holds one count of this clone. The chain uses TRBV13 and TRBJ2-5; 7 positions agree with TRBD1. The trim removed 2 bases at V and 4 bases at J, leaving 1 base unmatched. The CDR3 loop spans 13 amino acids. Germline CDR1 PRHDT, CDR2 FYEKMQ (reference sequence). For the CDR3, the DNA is TGTGCCAGCAGCTTAAGGGGGCGAGAGACCCAGTACTTC. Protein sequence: CASSLRGRETQYF.

CDR3 coding DNA: TGCGCCAGCAGCCAAGATCCGGGGGCTGGAGGCTACACCTTC. The encoded protein is CASSQDPGAGGYTF. The chain joins TRBV4-3 to TRBJ1-2, with D possibly being TRBD1 (6 bases). V lost 0 bases and J lost 8, with 13 bases in between. CDR1 and CDR2 from the germline V gene are LGHNA and YSLEER. This CDR3 has 14 amino acids.

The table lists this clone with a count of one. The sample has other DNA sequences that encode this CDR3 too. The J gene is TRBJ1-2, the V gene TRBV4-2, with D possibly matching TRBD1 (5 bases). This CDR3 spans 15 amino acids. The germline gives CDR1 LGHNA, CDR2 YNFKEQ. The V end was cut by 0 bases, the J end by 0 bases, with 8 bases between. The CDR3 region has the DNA TGTGCCAGCAGCCAAGACCGGGGGGCTAACTATGGCTACACCTTC. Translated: CASSQDRGANYGYTF.

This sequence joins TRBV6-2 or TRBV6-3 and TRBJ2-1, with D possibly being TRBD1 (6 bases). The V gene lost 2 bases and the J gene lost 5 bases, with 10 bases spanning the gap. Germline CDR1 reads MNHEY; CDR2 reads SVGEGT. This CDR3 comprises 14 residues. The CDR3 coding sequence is TGTGCCAGCAGTTACGGGGGCCTGAACAATGAGCAGTTCTTC. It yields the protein CASSYGGLNNEQFF.

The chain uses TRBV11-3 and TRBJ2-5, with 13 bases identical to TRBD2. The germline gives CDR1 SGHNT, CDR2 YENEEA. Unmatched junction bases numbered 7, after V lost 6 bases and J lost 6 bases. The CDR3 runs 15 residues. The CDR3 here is CASSIGLAGVKTQYF. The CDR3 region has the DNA TGTGCCAGCAGTATAGGACTAGCGGGAGTAAAGACCCAGTACTTC.

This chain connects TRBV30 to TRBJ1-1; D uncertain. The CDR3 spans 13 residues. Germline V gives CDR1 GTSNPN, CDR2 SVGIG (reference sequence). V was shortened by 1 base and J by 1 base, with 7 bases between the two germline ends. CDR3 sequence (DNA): TGTGCCTGGAGTGCGGCATGGAACACTGAAGCTTTCTTT. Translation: CAWSAAWNTEAFF.

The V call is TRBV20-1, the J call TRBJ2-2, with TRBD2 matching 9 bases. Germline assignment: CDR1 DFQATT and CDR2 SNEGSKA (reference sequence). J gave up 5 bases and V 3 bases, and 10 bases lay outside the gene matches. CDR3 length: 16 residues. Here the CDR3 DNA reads TGCAGTGCTAGTTCCGCGGGAGGGCCGAGGACCGGGGAGCTGTTTTTT. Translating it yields CSASSAGGPRTGELFF.

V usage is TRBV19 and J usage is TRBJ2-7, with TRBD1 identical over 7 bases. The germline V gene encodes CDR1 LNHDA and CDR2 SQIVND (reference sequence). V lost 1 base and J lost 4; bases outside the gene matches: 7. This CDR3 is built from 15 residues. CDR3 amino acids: CASSIVAGGSYEQYF. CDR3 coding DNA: TGTGCCAGTAGTATAGTGGCAGGGGGAAGTTACGAGCAGTACTTC.

CDR3: CASSLVGSTGDGAVNEQFF. In nucleotides, the CDR3 is TGTGCCAGCAGCTTAGTGGGGTCGACGGGCGATGGGGCTGTCAATGAGCAGTTCTTC. The rearrangement joins TRBV7-9 to TRBJ2-1, with TRBD1 as a possible D gene (5 bases). Trimming stripped 1 base from V and 6 bases from J, with 25 bases between. In germline, CDR1 is SEHNR, CDR2 FQNEAQ (reference sequence). The CDR3 covers 19 residues.

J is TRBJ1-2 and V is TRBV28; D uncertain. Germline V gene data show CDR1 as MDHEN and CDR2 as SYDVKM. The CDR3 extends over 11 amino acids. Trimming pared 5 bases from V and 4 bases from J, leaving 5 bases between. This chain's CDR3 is CASSAIYGYTF. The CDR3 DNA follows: TGTGCCAGCAGTGCTATCTATGGCTACACCTTC.

The CDR3, as DNA: TGTGCCAGCTGGCTACAGGGGGCGCGAGGAAACACCATATATTTT. Encoded protein: CASWLQGARGNTIYF. V usage is TRBV5-6 and J usage is TRBJ1-3; 9 nucleotides match TRBD1. With 7 bases clipped from V and 4 bases from J, the junction kept 9 bases outside the gene matches. There are 15 residues in the CDR3. Germline CDR1 SGHDT, CDR2 YYEEEE. Using reference TRBV5-6 and TRBJ1-3 for the parts outside the CDR3, the full variable domain is DAGVTQSPTHLIKTRGQQVTLRCSPKSGHDTVSWYQQALGQGPQFIFQYYEEEERQRGNFPDRFSGHQFPNYSSELNVNALLLGDSALYLCASWLQGARGNTIYFGEGSWLTVV.

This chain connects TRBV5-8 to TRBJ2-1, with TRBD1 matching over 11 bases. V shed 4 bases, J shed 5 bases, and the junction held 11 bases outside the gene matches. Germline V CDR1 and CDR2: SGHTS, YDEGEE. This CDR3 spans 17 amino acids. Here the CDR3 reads CASSTGDRGMGDNEQFF. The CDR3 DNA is TGTGCCAGCAGCACGGGGGACAGGGGGATGGGGGACAATGAGCAGTTCTTC.

The chain's CDR3 is CASSILAGNTIYF. The CDR3 DNA sequence: TGTGCCAGTAGTATATTGGCCGGAAACACCATATATTTT. The V call is TRBV19, the J call TRBJ1-3; D remains unclear. The V end lost 2 bases, the J end lost 4 bases, and 6 bases lay between the germline ends. In germline, CDR1 is LNHDA, CDR2 SQIVND (reference sequence). This CDR3 region has 13 residues.

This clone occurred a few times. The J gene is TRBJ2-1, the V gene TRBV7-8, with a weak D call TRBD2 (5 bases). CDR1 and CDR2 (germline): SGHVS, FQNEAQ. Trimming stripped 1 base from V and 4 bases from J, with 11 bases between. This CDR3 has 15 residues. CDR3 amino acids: CASSLEVGAYNEQFF. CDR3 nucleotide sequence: TGTGCCAGCAGCTTAGAGGTGGGAGCGTACAATGAGCAGTTCTTC.

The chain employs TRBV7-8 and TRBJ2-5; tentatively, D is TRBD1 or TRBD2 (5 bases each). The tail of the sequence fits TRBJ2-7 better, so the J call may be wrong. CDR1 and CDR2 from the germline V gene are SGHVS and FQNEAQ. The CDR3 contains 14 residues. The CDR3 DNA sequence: TGTGCCAGCAGCTTCGGTGGGGACCGCTCCGAGCAGTACTTC. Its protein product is CASSFGGDRSEQYF.

This chain's CDR3 is CASSELLGVTGELFF. The CDR3 DNA is TGTGCCAGCAGTGAATTATTGGGAGTCACCGGGGAGCTGTTTTTT. The rearrangement uses TRBV25-1 and TRBJ2-2; tentatively, D is TRBD2 (5 bases). V shed 1 base and J shed 4 bases, with 10 bases lying between them. Per germline, CDR1 MGHDK and CDR2 SYGVNS. The CDR3 length is 15 residues.

The CDR3 DNA sequence: TGTGCCAGTAGTATAACTCGGGCTGAAGCTTTCTTT. Amino acids: CASSITRAEAFF. The rearrangement links TRBV19 to TRBJ1-1; unclear D gene. Germline V lookup: CDR1 LNHDA, CDR2 SQIVND (reference sequence). Trimming cost V 2 bases and J 6 bases, with 7 bases left between them. The CDR3 is made up of 12 amino acids.

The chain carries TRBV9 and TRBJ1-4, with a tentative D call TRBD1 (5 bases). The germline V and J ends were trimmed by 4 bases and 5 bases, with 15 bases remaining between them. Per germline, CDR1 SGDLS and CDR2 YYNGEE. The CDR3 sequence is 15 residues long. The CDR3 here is CASSLGTAQNEKLFF. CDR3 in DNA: TGTGCCAGCAGCTTGGGGACTGCCCAGAATGAAAAACTGTTTTTT.

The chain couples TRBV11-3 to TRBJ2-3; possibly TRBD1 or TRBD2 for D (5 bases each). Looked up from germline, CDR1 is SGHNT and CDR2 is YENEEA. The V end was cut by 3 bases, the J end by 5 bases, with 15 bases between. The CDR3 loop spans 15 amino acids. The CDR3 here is CASSFSRGQGDTQYF. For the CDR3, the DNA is TGTGCCAGCAGCTTTTCCCGGGGCCAGGGAGATACGCAGTATTTT.

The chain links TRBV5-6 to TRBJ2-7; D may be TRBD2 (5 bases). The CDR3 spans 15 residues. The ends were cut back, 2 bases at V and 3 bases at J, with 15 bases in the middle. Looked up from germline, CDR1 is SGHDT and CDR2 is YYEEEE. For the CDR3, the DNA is TGTGCCAGCAGCTTAAGTGGGGAGAGTATCTACGAGCAGTACTTC. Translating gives CASSLSGESIYEQYF.